Listed here are 32 T cell receptor beta chains from one sample, sequenced in a study of cytomegalovirus exposure and HLA in healthy donors. PCR involved 60 Vbeta and 13 Jbeta primers. The data were produced by immunoSEQ multiplex PCR, yet TCRdb's version contains in-frame clones alone and is incomplete. The table counts under 150,000 clones; around 1.5% lies in the top ten. The specimen was PBMCs. The origin of the receptors is a woman between 40 and 55 years old in good health and CMV-seronegative.

The genes are TRBV11-3 and TRBJ2-2, with D perhaps TRBD2 (6 bases). This CDR3 has 15 amino acids. Trimming removed 0 bases at V and 4 bases at J, with 9 bases between. Germline-derived CDR1 and CDR2 are SGHNT and YENEEA. The CDR3 DNA reads as TGTGCCAGCAGCTTAGAGGGAGGCTTCACCGGGGAGCTGTTTTTT. This sequence encodes CASSLEGGFTGELFF.

This chain joins TRBV7-9 and TRBJ2-7; D might be TRBD2 (5 bases). The ends were cut back, 4 bases at V and 6 bases at J, with 10 bases in the middle. Germline CDR1 SEHNR, CDR2 FQNEAQ (reference sequence). The CDR3 contains 12 residues. CDR3 in amino acids: CASSWTDFEQYV. CDR3 in DNA: TGTGCCAGCAGCTGGACTGACTTCGAGCAGTACGTC.

The genes are TRBV6-6 and TRBJ2-1; TRBD2 aligns across 10 bases. With 11 bases clipped from V and 0 bases from J, the junction kept 10 bases outside the gene matches. The CDR3 spans 16 residues. CDR1 is MNHNY and CDR2 is SVGAGI in the germline V gene (reference sequence). The CDR3 spells CAGGDSGGSSYNEQFF. CDR3 DNA sequence: TGTGCCGGCGGGGATAGCGGGGGGAGCTCCTACAATGAGCAGTTCTTC.

The rearrangement joins TRBV7-9 to TRBJ2-1; 10 bases are shared with TRBD1. Germline trimming cut 3 bases from V and 9 bases from J; bases unmatched to any gene: 11. The CDR3 contains 16 residues. Germline CDR1 and CDR2: SEHNR and FQNEAQ (reference sequence). CDR3 in amino acids: CASSFQPGQGIPEQFF. The CDR3 coding sequence is TGTGCCAGCAGCTTCCAACCGGGACAGGGGATTCCTGAGCAGTTCTTC.

The V and J genes are TRBV4-3 and TRBJ1-3; D is uncertain. V dropped 1 base and J dropped 8 bases, with 12 bases sitting between them. Germline loops: CDR1 LGHNA, CDR2 YSLEER. The CDR3 has 14 residues. CDR3 bases: TGCGCCAGCAGCCAAGCCCATCTTACGGACACCATATATTTT. It encodes CASSQAHLTDTIYF.

The gene calls are TRBV7-3 and TRBJ1-1; 7 positions agree with TRBD1. Germline V gene lookup returns CDR1 SGHTA and CDR2 FQGTGA. V trimming: 5 bases; J trimming: 2 bases; junction bases outside the gene matches: 5. The CDR3 has 14 amino acids. CDR3 loop: CASSPQGLNTEAFF. The CDR3, as DNA: TGTGCCAGCAGCCCACAGGGGCTAAACACTGAAGCTTTCTTT. Together with reference TRBV7-3 and TRBJ1-1, the CDR3 gives the full variable domain: GAGVSQTPSNKVTEKGKYVELRCDPISGHTALYWYRQSLGQGPEFLIYFQGTGAADDSGLPNDRFFAVRPEGSVSTLKIQRTERGDSAVYLCASSPQGLNTEAFFGQGTRLTVV.

This sequence joins TRBV7-9 and TRBJ2-7, with D maybe TRBD2 (6 bases). The CDR3 consists of 15 residues. The ends were cut back, 0 bases at V and 4 bases at J, with 13 bases in the middle. The germline gives CDR1 SEHNR, CDR2 FQNEAQ (reference sequence). The CDR3 DNA reads as TGTGCCAGCAGCTTAGCAGGGGCGGGGCCTTACGAGCAGTACGTC. This gives the protein CASSLAGAGPYEQYV.

The J gene is TRBJ1-4, the V gene TRBV5-6; 7 nucleotides line up with TRBD1. The V gene's germline CDR1 is SGHDT and CDR2 YYEEEE. Trimming cost V 3 bases and J 0 bases; bases outside gene matches: 8. CDR3 length: 17 residues. CDR3 residues: CASSSYRGQATNEKLFF. In DNA form, the CDR3 reads TGTGCCAGCAGCTCGTACAGGGGCCAGGCAACTAATGAAAAACTGTTTTTT.

The gene calls are TRBV6-4 and TRBJ1-5, with D hard to call. Germline loops: CDR1 MRHNA, CDR2 SNTAGT. V was pared by 0 bases and J by 6 bases, with 6 bases between. This CDR3 region has 13 residues. CDR3 residues: CASSDSEGQPQHF. CDR3 DNA: TGTGCCAGCAGTGACTCGGAGGGTCAGCCCCAGCATTTT.

J is TRBJ2-5 and V is TRBV5-1; 7 bases fit TRBD2. The CDR3 is 15 residues long. V shed 4 bases, J shed 0 bases, and the junction held 6 bases outside the gene matches. The V gene's germline CDR1 is SGHRS and CDR2 YFSETQ. The CDR3 protein is CASSRNAGDQETQYF. The DNA of the CDR3 is TGCGCCAGCAGCCGGAATGCGGGGGACCAAGAGACCCAGTACTTC.

The chain couples TRBV6-1 to TRBJ1-3; D is uncertain. V was trimmed by 8 bases and J by 0 bases, leaving 11 bases between them. The CDR3 runs to 14 residues. Germline V lookup: CDR1 MNHNS, CDR2 SASEGT. Written as DNA, the CDR3 is TGTGCCAGCCGGGGTCCCCTCTCTGGAAACACCATATATTTT. As protein: CASRGPLSGNTIYF.

The chain joins TRBV4-1 to TRBJ2-5; 8 nucleotides align to TRBD1. J lost 5 bases, V lost 5 bases, and 10 bases had no gene match. The CDR3 length is 15 residues. Germline CDR1 reads MGHRA; CDR2 reads YSYEKL. For the CDR3, the DNA is TGCGCCAGCAGCTTCGGACAGGGTGTCGTTGAGACCCAGTACTTC. Amino acid sequence: CASSFGQGVVETQYF.

The rearrangement joins TRBV11-1 to TRBJ2-5; a possible D gene is TRBD2 (6 bases). The V end lost 5 bases, the J end lost 5 bases, and 12 bases lay between the germline ends. This CDR3 has 13 residues. Germline CDR1 is SGHAT and CDR2 is FQDESV (reference sequence). The CDR3 loop is CASSPGGEETQYF. For the CDR3, the DNA is TGTGCCAGCAGCCCCGGAGGGGAGGAGACCCAGTACTTC.

V is TRBV18 and J is TRBJ2-7; 8 bases map to TRBD2. This CDR3 has 14 amino acids. CDR1 and CDR2 (germline): KGHSH, LQKENI. Germline trimming cut 2 bases from V and 3 bases from J; bases unmatched to any gene: 3. As DNA, the CDR3 is TGTGCCAGCTCACCAGTCGGGGGGGACTACGAGCAGTACTTC. As protein: CASSPVGGDYEQYF.

The V gene is TRBV28, the J gene TRBJ2-1; 10 bases fit TRBD2. This CDR3 is built from 15 residues. V lost 3 bases, J lost 9 bases, and 8 bases stayed unmatched. Germline CDR1 reads MDHEN; CDR2 reads SYDVKM. The CDR3 bases are TGTGCCAGCAGTTTTGGTAGCGGGGGGAGCGTTGAGCAGTTCTTC. Protein: CASSFGSGGSVEQFF.

This sequence joins TRBV5-1 and TRBJ1-3, with 11 bases identical to TRBD1. CDR1 SGHRS and CDR2 YFSETQ come from the germline V gene. Trimming cost V 0 bases and J 0 bases; bases outside gene matches: 2. The CDR3 is made up of 17 amino acids. CDR3 coding DNA: TGCGCCAGCAGCTTGGCCGGGACAGGGGGCTCTGGAAACACCATATATTTT. Translating gives CASSLAGTGGSGNTIYF.

The rearrangement joins TRBV5-4 to TRBJ1-5, with 8 nucleotides matching TRBD1. Germline CDR1 reads SGHNT; CDR2 reads YYREEE (reference sequence). CDR3 length: 16 residues. The V and J ends lost 4 bases and 2 bases, in that order; junction bases with no gene match: 8. The DNA for the CDR3 is TGTGCCAGCAGCCCAGGACAGGGTGGTGGCAATCAGCCCCAGCATTTT. It specifies CASSPGQGGGNQPQHF.

V usage is TRBV5-6 and J usage is TRBJ2-6; 8 bases are shared with TRBD1. CDR3 length equals 17 residues. Germline V lookup: CDR1 SGHDT, CDR2 YYEEEE. Trimming cost V 0 bases and J 4 bases; bases outside gene matches: 6. The CDR3 bases are TGTGCCAGCAGCTTGGCCGCCAGGGGGCTCGGGGCCAACGTCCTGACTTTC. This translates into CASSLAARGLGANVLTF.

This chain connects TRBV13 to TRBJ1-2; perhaps TRBD1 as D (5 bases). This CDR3 region has 13 residues. Germline CDR1 reads PRHDT; CDR2 reads FYEKMQ (reference sequence). V lost 7 bases and J lost 4, with 13 bases in between. The CDR3 loop is CASTPTDFYGYTF. CDR3 DNA sequence: TGTGCCAGCACCCCGACAGATTTCTATGGCTACACCTTC.

This chain joins TRBV5-1 and TRBJ1-3; D gene unclear. CDR1 and CDR2 (germline): SGHRS, YFSETQ. V was shortened by 0 bases and J by 0 bases, with 16 bases between the two germline ends. This CDR3 is built from 18 residues. In DNA form, the CDR3 reads TGCGCCAGCAGCTTGGGTATACGGGGAACATACTCTGGAAACACCATATATTTT. The encoded protein is CASSLGIRGTYSGNTIYF.

The chain links TRBV28 to TRBJ1-2; the match to TRBD1 covers 7 bases. CDR1 and CDR2 from the germline V gene are MDHEN and SYDVKM. The CDR3 spans 17 residues. J was trimmed by 5 bases and V by 3 bases; bases with no gene match: 15. CDR3 protein: CASSFSGTAALLYGYTF. The CDR3 DNA follows: TGTGCCAGCAGTTTCTCCGGGACAGCCGCCTTGCTGTATGGCTACACCTTC.

The chain uses TRBV7-3 and TRBJ2-1; TRBD2 matches 7 bases. Germline trimming cut 5 bases from V and 4 bases from J; bases unmatched to any gene: 5. CDR3 length: 14 residues. Germline V gene lookup returns CDR1 SGHTA and CDR2 FQGTGA. CDR3 loop: CASSTYGGYNEQFF. In nucleotides, the CDR3 is TGTGCCAGCAGCACATACGGGGGGTACAATGAGCAGTTCTTC.

The CDR3 region has the DNA TGTGCCAGCAGCGTAGCTCCGTCCGGGGAGCTGTTTTTT. Amino acids: CASSVAPSGELFF. The chain joins TRBV9 to TRBJ2-2; D ambiguous. Germline V CDR1 and CDR2: SGDLS, YYNGEE. CDR3 length equals 13 residues. V lost 0 bases and J lost 6, with 6 bases in between.

The V call is TRBV10-2, the J call TRBJ1-2; 7 nucleotides agree with TRBD1. V shed 11 bases and J 4 bases; nucleotides not matched to a gene: 19. The CDR3 runs to 16 residues. Germline CDR1 is WSHSY and CDR2 is SAAADI. The CDR3 DNA sequence: TGCGCCCCCCTAGCCACTATAGGACAGGTCCCCTATGGCTACACCTTC. Translating it yields CAPLATIGQVPYGYTF.

This chain joins TRBV7-3 and TRBJ2-3; 11 positions agree with TRBD1. Germline V gene data show CDR1 as SGHTA and CDR2 as FQGTGA. This CDR3 comprises 18 residues. V lost 0 bases to trimming and J lost 3 bases; unmatched junction nucleotides: 8. The chain's CDR3 is CASSLTSGTGGGTDTQYF. DNA of the CDR3: TGTGCCAGCAGCTTAACGTCGGGGACAGGGGGTGGTACAGATACGCAGTATTTT. The whole variable domain, filled in from reference TRBV7-3 and TRBJ2-3, reads GAGVSQTPSNKVTEKGKYVELRCDPISGHTALYWYRQSLGQGPEFLIYFQGTGAADDSGLPNDRFFAVRPEGSVSTLKIQRTERGDSAVYLCASSLTSGTGGGTDTQYFGPGTRLTVL.

The chain combines TRBV5-4 with TRBJ2-2; TRBD2 aligns across 7 bases. The J segment lost 2 bases and the V segment lost 2 bases, leaving 12 bases of the junction unmatched. Germline loops: CDR1 SGHNT, CDR2 YYREEE (reference sequence). This CDR3 is 18 amino acids long. The CDR3 spells CASSFRHGGGPNTGELFF. The CDR3 region has the DNA TGTGCCAGCAGCTTCAGACATGGCGGGGGACCTAACACCGGGGAGCTGTTTTTT.

This chain links TRBV19 with TRBJ1-4, with D uncertain. V was trimmed by 5 bases and J by 7 bases, leaving 14 bases between them. The CDR3 runs 14 residues. CDR1 is LNHDA and CDR2 is SQIVND in the germline V gene (reference sequence). The CDR3: CASSLGTLGEKLFF. The CDR3 region has the DNA TGTGCCAGTAGTCTAGGAACCCTAGGTGAAAAACTGTTTTTT.

The chain employs TRBV9 and TRBJ1-6, with D maybe TRBD1 (5 bases). Germline V CDR1 and CDR2: SGDLS, YYNGEE. There are 18 residues in the CDR3. Trimming took 0 bases from V and 7 from J, leaving 20 bases between them. Written as DNA, the CDR3 is TGTGCCAGCAGCGTAGGAAGCTTCGGAAGGACAACCAATTCACCCCTCCACTTT. Residues: CASSVGSFGRTTNSPLHF.

The chain employs TRBV19 and TRBJ1-2; TRBD1 agrees at 7 bases. CDR3 length equals 14 residues. Per germline, CDR1 LNHDA and CDR2 SQIVND (reference sequence). V lost 5 bases to trimming and J lost 5 bases; unmatched junction nucleotides: 8. Here the CDR3 DNA reads TGTGCCAGTAGTGTAGGGGGCGCACCATATGGCTACACCTTC. Protein product: CASSVGGAPYGYTF.

This chain joins TRBV5-1 and TRBJ2-2; 11 bases match TRBD1. The V gene's germline CDR1 is SGHRS and CDR2 YFSETQ. The ends lost 4 bases at V and 5 bases at J; junction bases unmatched: 7. CDR3 length: 16 residues. The CDR3 here is CASSRGTGGRTGELFF. As DNA, the CDR3 is TGCGCCAGCAGCCGGGGGACAGGGGGACGGACCGGGGAGCTGTTTTTT.

The V call is TRBV9, the J call TRBJ1-6; no definite D call. The V gene lost 6 bases and the J gene lost 2 bases, with 9 bases spanning the gap. Germline CDR1 and CDR2: SGDLS and YYNGEE. CDR3 size: 14 residues. CDR3 loop: CASTSPPYNSPLHF. In DNA, the CDR3 is TGTGCCAGCACCTCCCCCCCCTATAATTCACCCCTCCACTTT.

The chain joins TRBV11-2 to TRBJ2-6; 7 positions agree with TRBD1. Germline V lookup: CDR1 SGHAT, CDR2 FQNNGV. V lost 5 bases to trimming and J lost 2 bases; unmatched junction nucleotides: 6. The CDR3 runs to 16 residues. The CDR3 loop reads CASSAYQGAGANVLTF. The CDR3 coding sequence is TGTGCCAGCAGCGCCTACCAGGGGGCTGGGGCCAACGTCCTGACTTTC.